This T cell receptor beta chain was captured in a study of cytomegalovirus exposure and HLA in healthy donors. J lost 6 bases, V lost 0 bases, and 0 bases had no gene match. Germline CDR1 and CDR2: SGDLS and YYNGEE. The CDR3 has 13 amino acids. PCR involved 60 Vbeta and 13 Jbeta primers. Sequenced by immunoSEQ multiplex PCR; TCRdb stores in-frame clones only, minus some. This table holds 85,000 to 130,000 clones, approximately 76% found once. The V and J genes are TRBV9 and TRBJ2-7; TRBD2 matches 10 bases. The clonotype comes from a woman aged 18-29 years in good health and CMV-seropositive. What was sequenced was PBMCs. CDR3 nucleotides: TGTGCCAGCAGCGTAGTAGCGGGAGGCGAGCAGTACTTC. Translating it yields CASSVVAGGEQYF.